The 20 T cell receptor beta chains reported below all come from one sample, sequenced in a study of beta chain features in type 1 diabetes. Broader study findings: Shorter TCRB CDR3s, moderately but significantly so, marked every one of the four CD4+ subsets in Type 1 diabetes patients.

The study reverse transcribed the entire isolated RNA, so it sequenced expressed TCRB transcripts. The repertoire was sequenced with immunoSEQ multiplex PCR; TCRdb's copy has only in-frame clones and lacks some. The top ten clones hold about 0.01% of a sample with around 360,000 clones, over 10% of them seen once. Their cognate antigens are unknown. What was sequenced was naive CD4+ T cells from blood. The receptors stem from a woman aged 18-29 years with type 1 diabetes.

The chain combines TRBV9 with TRBJ1-4; D not certain. Trimming shortened V by 4 bases and J by 1 base, and 11 bases separated the two germline ends. CDR1 is SGDLS, CDR2 YYNGEE, per germline. The CDR3 runs 15 residues. CDR3 sequence reads: CASSRQGLTNEKLFF. The CDR3 DNA is TGTGCCAGCAGCAGACAAGGACTAACTAATGAAAAACTGTTTTTT.

The gene calls are TRBV28 and TRBJ2-6, with D possibly matching TRBD1 (5 bases). The germline CDR1 and CDR2 sequences are MDHEN and SYDVKM. The CDR3 extends over 15 amino acids. The germline V and J ends were trimmed by 2 bases and 2 bases, with 7 bases remaining between them. DNA of the CDR3: TGTGCCAGCAGTTTAATAGGGGCTGGGGCCAACGTCCTGACTTTC. This encodes CASSLIGAGANVLTF.

This clone was detected a few times. The V gene is TRBV7-3, the J gene TRBJ2-1; D perhaps matches TRBD2 (6 bases). The CDR3 is 15 residues long. The germline V gene encodes CDR1 SGHTA and CDR2 FQGTGA. Trimming removed 3 bases from V and 2 bases from J, with 11 bases in between. The CDR3 DNA reads TGTGCCAGCAGCTTGGAACGGGGGACCTACAATGAGCAGTTCTTC. Its protein product is CASSLERGTYNEQFF.

This clone has more than one count but fewer than ten. The V gene is TRBV2, the J gene TRBJ2-2; D remains ambiguous. The CDR3 extends over 13 amino acids. CDR1 is SNHLY, CDR2 FYNNEI, per germline. With 8 bases removed from V and 4 bases from J, the gap between germline ends came to 11 bases. DNA for the CDR3: TGTGCCAGCTCCGTTCACGGCACCGGGGAGCTGTTTTTT. It yields the protein CASSVHGTGELFF.

The rearrangement links TRBV19 to TRBJ1-5; D gene unclear. Trimming pared 3 bases from V and 11 bases from J, leaving 11 bases between. This CDR3 spans 12 amino acids. The germline CDR1 and CDR2 sequences are LNHDA and SQIVND (reference sequence). In DNA, the CDR3 is TGTGCCAGTAGTATGACATCGCGGGCCCAGCATTTT. Amino acid sequence: CASSMTSRAQHF.

This clone was counted between two and nine times. V is TRBV7-2 and J is TRBJ1-1, with D maybe TRBD1 (6 bases). The CDR3 is 14 amino acids. Deletions cut 5 bases from V and 0 bases from J, with 10 bases between. In germline, CDR1 is SGHTA, CDR2 FQGNSA. The CDR3 DNA reads TGTGCCAGCAGCAAGGGACAAATGAACACTGAAGCTTTCTTT. Translated, it gives CASSKGQMNTEAFF.

This clone was found a few times. The chain couples TRBV30 to TRBJ1-1; D is possibly TRBD1 (6 bases). Trimming left V 4 bases short and J 3 bases short, with 12 bases between. The CDR3 consists of 13 residues. Looked up from germline, CDR1 is GTSNPN and CDR2 is SVGIG (reference sequence). The CDR3 loop is CAWTGGGHTEAFF. The CDR3 DNA follows: TGTGCCTGGACGGGGGGCGGGCACACTGAAGCTTTCTTT.

This rearrangement joins TRBV7-9 to TRBJ1-2; no clear D gene. The germline V gene has CDR1 SEHNR and CDR2 FQNEAQ (reference sequence). CDR3 length: 13 amino acids. V was cut by 2 bases and J by 4 bases, with 8 bases left in between. CDR3 protein: CASSLRGSYGYTF. CDR3 nucleotide sequence: TGTGCCAGCAGCTTACGAGGGTCCTATGGCTACACCTTC.

The V and J genes are TRBV15 and TRBJ2-3, with 7 bases aligning to TRBD2. V dropped 0 bases and J dropped 6; count of bases not matched to a gene: 18. Germline lookup yields CDR1 LNHNV and CDR2 YYDKDF (reference sequence). CDR3 size: 19 residues. The chain's CDR3 is CATSRERLIREAGTDTQYF. The CDR3 DNA follows: TGTGCCACCAGCAGAGAAAGGCTAATCCGGGAGGCCGGTACTGATACGCAGTATTTT.

This clone was counted a few times. The rearrangement links TRBV7-2 to TRBJ2-3, with 12 positions matching TRBD2. The CDR3 loop spans 15 amino acids. Germline V lookup: CDR1 SGHTA, CDR2 FQGNSA. The V gene end was trimmed by 4 bases and the J gene end by 6 bases; junction bases not matched to a gene: 5. CDR3 region: CASSWGLAGGDTQYF. CDR3 nucleotides: TGTGCCAGCAGCTGGGGACTAGCGGGTGGGGATACGCAGTATTTT.

This clone appeared a few times. The V gene is TRBV30, the J gene TRBJ1-1, with 9 bases lining up with TRBD1. This CDR3 has 13 amino acids. Germline CDR1 GTSNPN, CDR2 SVGIG (reference sequence). Germline trimming cut 4 bases from V and 3 bases from J; bases unmatched to any gene: 3. The CDR3 protein is CAWMGTGYTEAFF. DNA of the CDR3: TGTGCCTGGATGGGGACAGGGTACACTGAAGCTTTCTTT. The entire variable domain, with the rest obtained from reference TRBV30 and TRBJ1-1, is as follows: SQTIHQWPATLVQPVGSPLSLECTVEGTSNPNLYWYRQAAGRGLQLLFYSVGIGQISSEVPQNLSASRPQDRQFILSSKKLLLSDSGFYLCAWMGTGYTEAFFGQGTRLTVV.

This clone has more than one count but fewer than ten. V usage is TRBV28 and J usage is TRBJ1-1; D is possibly TRBD1 (6 bases). The length of the CDR3 is 13 residues. Looked up from germline, CDR1 is MDHEN and CDR2 is SYDVKM. V lost 7 bases to trimming and J lost 11 bases, with 20 bases between them. CDR3 sequence reads: CASTPRGAGEAFF. The CDR3 DNA reads TGTGCCAGCACCCCGAGGGGGGCGGGGGAGGCTTTCTTT.

With regard to this clone: The identical CDR3 is also encoded by other nucleotide sequences in the sample. The chain is built from TRBV10-3 and TRBJ2-1, with TRBD1 as a possible D gene (6 bases). Germline CDR1 and CDR2: ENHRY and SYGVKD. This CDR3 is built from 13 residues. V gave up 7 bases and J gave up 4 bases, with 11 bases separating them. CDR3 in amino acids: CAITGTTYNEQFF. The CDR3 nucleotides read TGTGCCATCACTGGGACAACTTACAATGAGCAGTTCTTC.

V usage is TRBV5-1 and J usage is TRBJ2-5; TRBD1 is a possible D gene (6 bases). CDR1 and CDR2 (germline): SGHRS, YFSETQ. CDR3 length: 13 amino acids. V was clipped by 5 bases and J by 2 bases, with 10 bases between them. CDR3 DNA: TGCGCCAGCAGTCCGCAGGGGCAAGAGACCCAGTACTTC. Translation: CASSPQGQETQYF.

The chain couples TRBV4-1 to TRBJ1-2; 8 bases align to TRBD1. The CDR3 extends over 15 amino acids. Unmatched junction bases numbered 6, after V lost 3 bases and J lost 3 bases. Germline loops: CDR1 MGHRA, CDR2 YSYEKL. CDR3 in amino acids: CASSHPTGGDYGYTF. The CDR3, as DNA: TGCGCCAGCAGCCATCCCACAGGGGGAGACTATGGCTACACCTTC.

This chain joins TRBV6-8 and TRBJ2-1, with 7 bases matching TRBD1. Germline CDR1 MNHGY, CDR2 SAAAGT. The CDR3 extends over 14 amino acids. The V segment lost 11 bases and the J segment 6 bases; nucleotides outside the gene matches: 13. The CDR3 region has the DNA TGTGCCGAAGACAGGGTCCTAGGTGGCAATGAGCAGTTCTTC. This translates into CAEDRVLGGNEQFF.

The V gene is TRBV21-1, the J gene TRBJ2-7; TRBD1 is the table's D call, not checked against the DNA. TRBV21-1 is a pseudogene locus. The CDR3 spans 14 residues. The CDR3 reads CAFHGQGDSYEQYF. The CDR3 DNA reads TGTGCCTTCCACGGACAGGGCGATTCCTACGAGCAGTACTTC.

This clone was found a few times. The genes are TRBV9 and TRBJ2-7; 11 positions match TRBD1. V was clipped by 4 bases and J by 2 bases; unmatched bases: 5. The CDR3 contains 15 residues. Looked up from germline, CDR1 is SGDLS and CDR2 is YYNGEE. CDR3 coding DNA: TGTGCCAGCAGCTCCGGACAGGGGGCCCCCTACGAGCAGTACTTC. It yields the protein CASSSGQGAPYEQYF.

This clone has a handful of counts. The CDR3 loop reads CASISPGGKNTEAFF. Written as DNA, the CDR3 is TGTGCCAGCATCTCCCCGGGGGGAAAGAACACTGAAGCTTTCTTT. The chain joins TRBV28 to TRBJ1-1; D possibly corresponds to TRBD1 (5 bases). Germline V gives CDR1 MDHEN, CDR2 SYDVKM. Trimming took 7 bases from V and 1 from J, leaving 16 bases between them. The CDR3 has 15 amino acids. The entire variable domain, with the rest obtained from reference TRBV28 and TRBJ1-1, is as follows: DVKVTQSSRYLVKRTGEKVFLECVQDMDHENMFWYRQDPGLGLRLIYFSYDVKMKEKGDIPEGYSVSREKKERFSLILESASTNQTSMYLCASISPGGKNTEAFFGQGTRLTVV.

The rearrangement joins TRBV18 to TRBJ1-5; 7 positions agree with TRBD1. The V segment lost 8 bases and the J segment 6 bases; nucleotides outside the gene matches: 13. The CDR3 runs to 15 residues. CDR1 is KGHSH and CDR2 is LQKENI in the germline V gene. CDR3 DNA: TGTGCCAGCGCCCGGGGGACAGAAGCGAGTCAGCCCCAGCATTTT. This gives the protein CASARGTEASQPQHF.